The rows below give T cell receptor beta chains drawn from one sample of a study of blood T cell repertoires in COVID-19. Sequenced by immunoSEQ multiplex PCR; TCRdb stores in-frame clones only, minus some. The profile shows approximately 150,000 clones, roughly four fifths of them singletons. The sequencing input was peripheral blood. The receptors shown here come from a woman older than 75 with acute or convalescent COVID-19. Each CDR3 is given with its conserved first and last residue. The size field is filled for only some rows; it gives once, few, many or a size class.

TRBJ1-1 TRBV18 . CASSRVTGGRRTEAFF
TRBJ2-3 TRBV19 few CASSIELAGARDTQYF
TRBJ1-2 TRBV2 . CASSLSLRGGYTF
TRBJ1-1 TRBV14 . CASSQTGVEAFF
TRBJ2-1 TRBV6-1 . CASSEALISYNEQFF
TRBJ1-1 TRBV28 . CASSLRGAGRDTEAFF
TRBJ1-5 TRBV2 . CASSERGQSNQPQHF
TRBJ2-1 TRBV18 . CASSPWQGNYNEQFF
TRBJ2-7 TRBV19 once CASRLSGTSGSYEQYF
TRBJ2-5 TRBV6-2/TRBV6-3 . CASSYNIQAPGSQYF
TRBJ2-7 TRBV4-2 . CASSQDGGRTGATWGVHF
TRBJ2-1 TRBV6-5 few CASNPGGPGEQFF
TRBJ2-3 TRBV29-1 . CSVGSASYADTQYF
TRBJ2-3 TRBV2 once CASSERRSDSDTQYF
TRBJ1-1 TRBV9 . CASSVNFEGTEAFF
TRBJ2-6 TRBV24-1 . CATKGAGANVLTF
TRBJ2-2 TRBV4-2 . CASAGEGANTGELFF
TRBJ1-5 TRBV30 . CAWSPIDNQPQHF
TRBJ2-1 TRBV7-9 . CAIDNAGNEQFF
TRBJ1-2 TRBV7-2 . CASSLVGGSGYTF
TRBJ1-3 TRBV5-1 . CASSLAGYGNTIYF
TRBJ2-3 TRBV3-1/TRBV3-2 few CASSQERNTQYF
TRBJ2-3 TRBV20-1 . CSALSTDTQYF
TRBJ2-3 TRBV5-4 . CASSPRLANTDTQYF
TRBJ1-3 TRBV25-1 . CASSEPGSSGNTIYF
TRBJ1-1 TRBV5-4 . CASSSTGRTEAFF
TRBJ2-2 TRBV24-1 . CATSDGGRAFSGELFF
TRBJ2-3 TRBV7-2 . CASRVLSDTQYF
TRBJ1-5 TRBV5-1 . CASSLGGLAPQPQHF
TRBJ1-4 TRBV11-2 . CASSFGGEKLFF
TRBJ2-3 TRBV7-2 few CASSPTSGGADTQYF
TRBJ1-4 TRBV19 . CASSARDRGATNEKLFF
TRBJ2-5 TRBV29-1 . CSVGSGTNQETQYF
TRBJ1-1 TRBV5-1 . CASSGGTGVNTEAFF
TRBJ2-3 TRBV7-2 . CASSLQGADTQYF
TRBJ2-2 TRBV9 . CASSVGAGLTGELFF
TRBJ1-6 TRBV28 . CASSFGRGSPLHF
TRBJ1-1 TRBV9 . CASSEDRVNTEAFF
TRBJ2-5 TRBV9 . CASSAALSGGYQETQYF
TRBJ1-3 TRBV9 . CASSQTGTREGNTIYF
TRBJ2-1 TRBV7-2 . CASSFGLKQFF
TRBJ2-3 TRBV10-1 once CASSESASPSPDTQYF
TRBJ1-4 TRBV3-1/TRBV3-2 . CASSSGRPSNEKLFF
TRBJ2-7 TRBV19 few CASSTRLAGDEGSYEQYF
TRBJ1-5 TRBV18 . CASSPPGHSNQPQHF
TRBJ1-1 TRBV2 . CAIGQLVTEAFF
TRBJ1-6 TRBV29-1 . CSARTGGNSPLHF
TRBJ2-1 TRBV19 . CASSILGGSSYNEQFF